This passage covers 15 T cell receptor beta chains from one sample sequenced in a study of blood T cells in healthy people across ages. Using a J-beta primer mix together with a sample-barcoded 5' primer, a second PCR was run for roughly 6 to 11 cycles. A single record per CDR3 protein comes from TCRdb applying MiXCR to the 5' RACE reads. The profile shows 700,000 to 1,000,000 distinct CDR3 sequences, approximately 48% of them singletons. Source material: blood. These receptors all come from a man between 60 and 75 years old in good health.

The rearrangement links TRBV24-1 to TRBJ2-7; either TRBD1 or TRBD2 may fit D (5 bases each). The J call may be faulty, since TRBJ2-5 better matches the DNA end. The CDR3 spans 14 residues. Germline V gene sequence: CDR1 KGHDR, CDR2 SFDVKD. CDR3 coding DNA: TGTGCCACCAGTGACACCGCCAAGAGGGGGACCCAGTACTTC. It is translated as CATSDTAKRGTQYF.

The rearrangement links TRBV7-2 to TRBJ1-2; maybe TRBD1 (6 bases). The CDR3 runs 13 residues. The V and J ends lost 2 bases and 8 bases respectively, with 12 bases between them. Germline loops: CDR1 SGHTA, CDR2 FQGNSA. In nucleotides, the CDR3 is TGTGCCAGCAGCTTAAAGACAGGCGGCGGCTACACCTTC. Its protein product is CASSLKTGGGYTF.

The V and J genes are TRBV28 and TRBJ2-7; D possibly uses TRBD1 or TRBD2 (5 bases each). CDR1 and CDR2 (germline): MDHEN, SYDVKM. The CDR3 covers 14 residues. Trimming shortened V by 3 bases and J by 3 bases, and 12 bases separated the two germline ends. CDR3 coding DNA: TGTGCCAGCAGTTTGCCAGGGACCATCTACGAGCAGTACTTC. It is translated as CASSLPGTIYEQYF. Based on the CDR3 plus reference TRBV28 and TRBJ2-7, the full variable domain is DVKVTQSSRYLVKRTGEKVFLECVQDMDHENMFWYRQDPGLGLRLIYFSYDVKMKEKGDIPEGYSVSREKKERFSLILESASTNQTSMYLCASSLPGTIYEQYFGPGTRLTVT.

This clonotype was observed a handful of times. DNA of the CDR3: TGTGCCAGCAGTGAAAGGGGACAAAATTCACCCCTCCACTTT. This codes for CASSERGQNSPLHF. This chain joins TRBV2 and TRBJ1-6; D possibly corresponds to TRBD1 (6 bases). V lost 2 bases and J 7 bases, leaving 9 bases between the germline ends. This CDR3 region has 14 residues. The germline CDR1 and CDR2 sequences are SNHLY and FYNNEI.

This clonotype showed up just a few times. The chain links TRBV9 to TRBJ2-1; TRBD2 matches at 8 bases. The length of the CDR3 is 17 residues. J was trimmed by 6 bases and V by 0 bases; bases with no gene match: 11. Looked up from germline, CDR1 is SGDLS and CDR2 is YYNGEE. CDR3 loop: CASSVAGGSLAGNEQFF. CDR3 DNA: TGTGCCAGCAGCGTAGCTGGGGGATCCCTAGCGGGCAATGAGCAGTTCTTC.

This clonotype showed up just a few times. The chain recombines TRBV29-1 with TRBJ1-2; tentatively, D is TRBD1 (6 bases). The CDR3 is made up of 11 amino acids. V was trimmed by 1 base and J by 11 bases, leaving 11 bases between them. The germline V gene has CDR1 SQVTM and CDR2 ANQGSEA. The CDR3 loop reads CSVEVLGAYTF. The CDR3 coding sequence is TGCAGCGTTGAAGTCTTGGGGGCATACACCTTC.

The CDR3, as DNA: TGCAGCGGCGGTAGGATCAACACTGAAGCTTTCTTT. As protein: CSGGRINTEAFF. This chain connects TRBV29-1 to TRBJ1-1, with no clear D. With 7 bases removed from V and 2 bases from J, the gap between germline ends came to 11 bases. The germline V gene encodes CDR1 SQVTM and CDR2 ANQGSEA. There are 12 residues in the CDR3.

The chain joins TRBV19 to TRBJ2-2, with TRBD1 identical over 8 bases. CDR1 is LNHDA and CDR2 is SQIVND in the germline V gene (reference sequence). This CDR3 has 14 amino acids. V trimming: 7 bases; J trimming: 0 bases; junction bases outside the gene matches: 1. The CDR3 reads CASMTGANTGELFF. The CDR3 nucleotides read TGTGCCAGTATGACAGGGGCGAACACCGGGGAGCTGTTTTTT.

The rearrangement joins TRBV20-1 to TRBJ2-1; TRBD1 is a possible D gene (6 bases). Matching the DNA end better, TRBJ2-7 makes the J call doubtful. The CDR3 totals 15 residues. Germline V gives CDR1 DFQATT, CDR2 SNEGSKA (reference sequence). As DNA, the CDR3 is TGCAGTGCTAGGCCCAATACAGGGAAGTACAATGAGCAGTACTTC. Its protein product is CSARPNTGKYNEQYF.

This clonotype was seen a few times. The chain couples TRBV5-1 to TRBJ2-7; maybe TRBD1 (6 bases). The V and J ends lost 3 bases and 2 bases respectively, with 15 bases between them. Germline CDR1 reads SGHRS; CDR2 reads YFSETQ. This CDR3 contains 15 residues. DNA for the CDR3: TGCGCCAGCAGCTCAAGTCCGGGACAAACCTACGAGCAGTACTTC. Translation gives CASSSSPGQTYEQYF.

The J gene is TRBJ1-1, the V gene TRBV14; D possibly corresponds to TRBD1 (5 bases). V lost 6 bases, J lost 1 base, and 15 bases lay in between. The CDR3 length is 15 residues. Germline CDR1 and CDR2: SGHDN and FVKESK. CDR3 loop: CASRRPSGGNTEAFF. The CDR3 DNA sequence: TGTGCCAGCAGGCGACCTAGTGGGGGGAACACTGAAGCTTTCTTT.

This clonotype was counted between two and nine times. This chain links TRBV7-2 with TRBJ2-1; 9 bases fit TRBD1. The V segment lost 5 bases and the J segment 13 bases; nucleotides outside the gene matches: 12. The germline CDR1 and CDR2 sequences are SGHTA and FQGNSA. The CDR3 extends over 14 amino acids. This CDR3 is CASSIFPGQGTQFF. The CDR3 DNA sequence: TGTGCCAGCAGCATATTCCCGGGACAGGGTACTCAGTTCTTC. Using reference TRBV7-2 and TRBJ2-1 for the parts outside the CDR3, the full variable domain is GAGVSQSPSNKVTEKGKDVELRCDPISGHTALYWYRQSLGQGLEFLIYFQGNSAPDKSGLPSDRFSAERTGGSVSTLTIQRTQQEDSAVYLCASSIFPGQGTQFFGPGTRLTVL.

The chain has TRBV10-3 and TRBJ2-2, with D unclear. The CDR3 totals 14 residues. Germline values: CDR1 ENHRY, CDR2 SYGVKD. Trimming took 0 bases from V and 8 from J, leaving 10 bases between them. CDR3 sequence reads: CAISESSSSGELFF. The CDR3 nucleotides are TGTGCCATCAGTGAGTCGTCCTCGTCTGGGGAGCTGTTTTTT.

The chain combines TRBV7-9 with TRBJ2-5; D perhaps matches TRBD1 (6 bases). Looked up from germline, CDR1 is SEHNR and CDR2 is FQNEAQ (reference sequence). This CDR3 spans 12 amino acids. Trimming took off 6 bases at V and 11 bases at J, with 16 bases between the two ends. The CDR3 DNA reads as TGTGCCAGCAGATATGGGGACGGACAGCAGTACTTC. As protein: CASRYGDGQQYF.

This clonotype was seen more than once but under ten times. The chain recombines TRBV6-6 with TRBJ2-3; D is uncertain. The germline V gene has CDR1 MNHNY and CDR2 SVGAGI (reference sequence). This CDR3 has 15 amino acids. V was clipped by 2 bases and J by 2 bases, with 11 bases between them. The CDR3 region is CASSYTRRSTDTQYF. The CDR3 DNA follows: TGTGCCAGCAGTTACACCCGGCGTTCCACAGATACGCAGTATTTT.